This TCR beta chain emerged from a study of cytomegalovirus exposure and HLA in healthy donors. Study-wide results and caveats: TCR beta V- and J-gene trimming was later associated with a missense DCLRE1C variant. The authors listed some 150 TCR beta chains as cytomegalovirus-associated. Productive rates of about 90% or about 30% were seen for most TCR beta V segments in an earlier analysis.

Primers included in the PCR were 60 Vbeta and 13 Jbeta primers. Clones were sequenced by immunoSEQ multiplex PCR, and TCRdb holds only the in-frame ones, with some missing. The data show approximately 260,000 clones, about 83% seen once. This CDR3 comprises 15 residues. V was clipped by 5 bases and J by 4 bases, with 18 bases between them. Germline-derived CDR1 and CDR2 are SGHTA and FQGNSA. With regard to this clone: Its target is not known.

Sequences were obtained from PBMCs. The clonotype comes from a woman in her 40s in good health and CMV-seropositive. This rearrangement joins TRBV7-2 to TRBJ2-7; possible D gene TRBD2, 5 bases. The CDR3 DNA sequence: TGTGCCAGCAGCCTTTCGGACGGCGGACTGTACGAGCAGTACTTC. Amino acids: CASSLSDGGLYEQYF.